This TCR beta chain is drawn from a study of blood T cell repertoires in COVID-19. Study summary: COVID-19 samples, acute and convalescent, were from the United States, Italy and Spain.

Germline lookup yields CDR1 SGHRS and CDR2 YFSETQ. The junction had 10 bases not matched to a gene; V was cut back by 1 base and J by 1 base. There are 18 residues in the CDR3. Each participant's cohort was designated according to participant-reported clinical history. Original analysis: Estimation of nucleated cell counts was performed using reference gene primer amplification. Sequenced by immunoSEQ multiplex PCR; TCRdb stores in-frame clones only, minus some. V, J and clone size were drawn from that table, and D and trimming were deduced from the DNA. The sample lists around 300,000 clones; about nine tenths were seen once.

The chain uses TRBV5-1 and TRBJ2-3; 9 positions agree with TRBD2. The sequence came from a middle-aged woman who had recovered from COVID-19. Sequencing was done on a sample of PBMCs or T cells enriched from blood (not recorded which). The CDR3 region is CASSLRAGGPIRTDTQYF. The CDR3 DNA sequence: TGCGCCAGCAGCTTGCGAGCGGGGGGTCCGATCCGCACAGATACGCAGTATTTT.